The next 29 T cell receptor beta chains were all read from a single sample in a study of T cells after yellow fever vaccination. TCRdb called the 5' RACE reads again in MiXCR, with one record for every CDR3 protein. Of approximately 300,000 distinct CDR3 sequences detected, around 10% appear once; the ten largest clones hold less than 3.5%. Sequencing was performed on CD4+ T cells sorted from PBMCs, taken 45 days after the yellow fever booster vaccination. The receptors derive from a man aged 18 to 35 who received the YFV17D yellow fever vaccine.

This clonotype was picked up a small number of times. The chain carries TRBV6-5 and TRBJ2-6; no clear D gene. V lost 0 bases and J lost 0, with 9 bases in between. This CDR3 has 17 residues. Looked up from germline, CDR1 is MNHEY and CDR2 is SVGAGI. CDR3 region: CASSYSPDHSGANVLTF. CDR3 nucleotide sequence: TGTGCCAGCAGTTACTCCCCGGACCACTCTGGGGCCAACGTCCTGACTTTC.

This clonotype was observed many times. This chain connects TRBV6-6 to TRBJ2-5; a weak D match, TRBD2 (6 bases). Germline assignment: CDR1 MNHNY and CDR2 SVGAGI (reference sequence). This CDR3 has 13 amino acids. Trimming shortened V by 4 bases and J by 4 bases, and 10 bases separated the two germline ends. The CDR3 reads CASSSKGGETQYF. The CDR3 region has the DNA TGTGCCAGCAGTTCCAAGGGAGGAGAGACCCAGTACTTC.

The CDR3 is CASSQGQYTGELFF. CDR3 coding DNA: TGCGCCAGCAGCCAGGGACAGTACACCGGGGAGCTGTTTTTT. This chain uses TRBV5-1 with TRBJ2-2, with 7 bases that match TRBD1. The V gene's germline CDR1 is SGHRS and CDR2 YFSETQ. This CDR3 region has 14 residues. J gave up 3 bases and V 4 bases, and 3 bases lay outside the gene matches.

This clonotype came up a few times. The CDR3 sequence: CASRSPLAGFQVGTDTQYF. The DNA for the CDR3 is TGCGCCAGCAGGAGCCCACTAGCGGGGTTTCAGGTGGGCACAGATACGCAGTATTTT. V usage is TRBV5-1 and J usage is TRBJ2-3; 10 nucleotides line up with TRBD2. This CDR3 is built from 19 residues. Germline trimming cut 5 bases from V and 1 base from J; bases unmatched to any gene: 16. Germline V gene data show CDR1 as SGHRS and CDR2 as YFSETQ.

This clonotype showed up many times. The gene calls are TRBV7-9 and TRBJ1-2, with no clear D. Between the trimmed V and J ends, which lost 1 base and 3 bases, there was a span of 6 bases. Per germline, CDR1 SEHNR and CDR2 FQNEAQ (reference sequence). This CDR3 is built from 13 residues. The CDR3 region has the DNA TGTGCCAGCAGCTTAGAGCCTGACTATGGCTACACCTTC. Translating gives CASSLEPDYGYTF.

This clonotype was recorded a few times. The chain links TRBV12-3 or TRBV12-4 to TRBJ1-3; 9 bases agree with TRBD1. The CDR3 consists of 17 residues. The V segment lost 5 bases and the J segment 2 bases; nucleotides outside the gene matches: 10. The CDR3 sequence is CASSRGQGLVTGNTIYF. The CDR3 DNA reads TGTGCCAGCAGTCGGGGACAGGGATTGGTGACTGGAAACACCATATATTTT.

CDR3 sequence: CASSEQAILNGGEQFF. In nucleotides, the CDR3 is TGTGCCAGCAGCGAACAGGCTATCCTCAATGGGGGAGAGCAGTTCTTC. The V call is TRBV7-9, the J call TRBJ2-1; D may correspond to TRBD1 or TRBD2 (5 bases each). Trimming cost V 5 bases and J 10 bases, with 24 bases left between them. Germline CDR1 SEHNR, CDR2 FQNEAQ (reference sequence). The CDR3 extends over 16 amino acids.

The chain combines TRBV18 with TRBJ2-5; 9 bases align to TRBD1. CDR3 length: 14 residues. Per germline, CDR1 KGHSH and CDR2 LQKENI. V shed 2 bases and J 5 bases; nucleotides not matched to a gene: 3. CDR3 sequence (DNA): TGTGCCAGCTCACCAAACAGGGGGCCGGAGACCCAGTACTTC. Residues: CASSPNRGPETQYF.

This clonotype appeared a few times. The rearrangement uses TRBV7-2 and TRBJ2-3; the D is unclear. The germline gives CDR1 SGHTA, CDR2 FQGNSA. There are 14 residues in the CDR3. Trimming shortened V by 2 bases and J by 4 bases, and 10 bases separated the two germline ends. In nucleotides, the CDR3 is TGTGCCAGCAGCTTAACCCCGGTCGCAGATACGCAGTATTTT. Amino acid sequence: CASSLTPVADTQYF.

The table lists this clonotype with many counts. This rearrangement joins TRBV4-1 to TRBJ1-3; D gene uncertain. In germline, CDR1 is MGHRA, CDR2 YSYEKL. The CDR3 spans 15 residues. The V and J ends lost 6 bases and 2 bases respectively, with 14 bases between them. The CDR3 here is CASSLRPVAGNTIYF. The CDR3 coding sequence is TGCGCCAGCAGTCTCAGGCCAGTAGCTGGAAACACCATATATTTT.

The chain couples TRBV20-1 to TRBJ1-1; D might be TRBD1 (6 bases). This CDR3 contains 13 residues. Germline V gene sequence: CDR1 DFQATT, CDR2 SNEGSKA (reference sequence). Trimming cost V 7 bases and J 2 bases, with 14 bases left between them. The CDR3 here is CSVVLQGNTEAFF. CDR3 bases: TGCAGTGTCGTACTACAGGGAAACACTGAAGCTTTCTTT.

This clonotype was observed a few times. V gene TRBV20-1 combines with J gene TRBJ1-6; D is possibly TRBD1 (5 bases). Trimming stripped 7 bases from V and 7 bases from J, with 20 bases between. Germline V lookup: CDR1 DFQATT, CDR2 SNEGSKA (reference sequence). This CDR3 is 15 amino acids long. CDR3 protein: CSGTPVRGENSPLHF. CDR3 bases: TGCAGTGGCACGCCGGTTAGGGGAGAAAATTCACCCCTCCACTTT.

The chain joins TRBV27 to TRBJ1-3, with TRBD1 identical over 10 bases. V was pared by 5 bases and J by 2 bases, with 6 bases of the junction left unmatched. This CDR3 has 16 residues. CDR1 and CDR2 (germline): MNHEY, SMNVEV (reference sequence). The CDR3 nucleotides read TGTGCCAGCAGTCCCGGGACAGGGGAGGCTGGAAACACCATATATTTT. Its protein is CASSPGTGEAGNTIYF.

This clonotype was seen a few times. This chain links TRBV7-2 with TRBJ1-4; no reliable D call. Trimming removed 5 bases from V and 7 bases from J, with 14 bases in between. CDR3 length: 14 amino acids. Germline V gene data show CDR1 as SGHTA and CDR2 as FQGNSA. The CDR3 sequence: CASSQREGGEKLFF. The CDR3 nucleotides are TGTGCCAGCAGCCAAAGGGAAGGAGGTGAAAAACTGTTTTTT.

In its sample, this clonotype was seen a few times. The chain carries TRBV14 and TRBJ2-1, with D tentatively TRBD1 or TRBD2 (5 bases each). V was trimmed by 4 bases and J by 4 bases, leaving 11 bases between them. The CDR3 sequence is 14 residues long. CDR1 and CDR2 (germline): SGHDN, FVKESK. The CDR3 is CASSPRDRYNEQFF. CDR3 nucleotide sequence: TGTGCCAGCAGCCCCCGGGACCGTTACAATGAGCAGTTCTTC.

This sequence joins TRBV4-1 and TRBJ1-3; D is ambiguous. The CDR3 runs 17 residues. Germline values: CDR1 MGHRA, CDR2 YSYEKL. V was trimmed by 1 base and J by 0 bases, leaving 13 bases between them. The CDR3 region is CASSQGAARTSGNTIYF. Here the CDR3 DNA reads TGCGCCAGCAGCCAAGGCGCGGCCAGGACCTCTGGAAACACCATATATTTT.

This clonotype was counted only a few times. The chain employs TRBV5-1 and TRBJ1-1; 7 positions match TRBD1. This CDR3 spans 15 amino acids. Trimming removed 3 bases from V and 5 bases from J; junction bases left unmatched: 10. Germline V lookup: CDR1 SGHRS, CDR2 YFSETQ. CDR3 bases: TGCGCCAGCAGCTCGCAGGGGGTGGCAGAGACTGAAGCTTTCTTT. Its protein product is CASSSQGVAETEAFF.

The table lists this clonotype with many counts. The chain combines TRBV7-2 with TRBJ2-3; possible D gene TRBD2, 6 bases. Trimming took 1 base from V and 0 from J, leaving 11 bases between them. The germline gives CDR1 SGHTA, CDR2 FQGNSA. The CDR3 runs to 16 residues. CDR3 loop: CASSLVAGLSTDTQYF. DNA of the CDR3: TGTGCCAGCAGCTTAGTGGCGGGGTTGAGCACAGATACGCAGTATTTT.

This chain joins TRBV5-6 and TRBJ1-4; possibly TRBD1 for D (5 bases). Trimming left V 2 bases short and J 7 bases short, with 12 bases between. The CDR3 is made up of 14 amino acids. Germline CDR1 and CDR2: SGHDT and YYEEEE. The CDR3 region has the DNA TGTGCCAGCAGCTTCGAGGACGGGGGTGAAAAACTGTTTTTT. This translates into CASSFEDGGEKLFF. The full variable domain, completed using reference TRBV5-6 and TRBJ1-4, is DAGVTQSPTHLIKTRGQQVTLRCSPKSGHDTVSWYQQALGQGPQFIFQYYEEEERQRGNFPDRFSGHQFPNYSSELNVNALLLGDSALYLCASSFEDGGEKLFFGSGTQLSVL.

The V and J genes are TRBV30 and TRBJ1-5, with D possibly TRBD1 on 5 matching bases. V lost 1 base, J lost 9 bases, and 16 bases lay in between. Germline V gives CDR1 GTSNPN, CDR2 SVGIG (reference sequence). The CDR3 runs to 14 residues. CDR3: CAWSDGTAGRPQHF. The CDR3 nucleotides read TGTGCCTGGAGTGACGGGACGGCGGGGCGGCCCCAGCATTTT.

The J gene is TRBJ1-2, the V gene TRBV4-1, with D possibly matching TRBD1 (5 bases). The CDR3 covers 13 residues. Trimming cost V 2 bases and J 6 bases, with 10 bases left between them. CDR1 is MGHRA and CDR2 is YSYEKL in the germline V gene. CDR3 DNA sequence: TGCGCCAGCAGCCAACGGGGGTGGCATGGCTACACCTTC. Amino acids: CASSQRGWHGYTF.

This clonotype was seen more than once but under ten times. The gene calls are TRBV20-1 and TRBJ1-5, with D possibly being TRBD1 (5 bases). CDR3 size: 14 residues. Per the germline V gene, CDR1 is DFQATT and CDR2 is SNEGSKA (reference sequence). Between the trimmed V and J ends, which lost 5 bases and 6 bases, there was a span of 17 bases. CDR3 in amino acids: CSAGSRGTSQPQHF. The CDR3 coding sequence is TGCAGTGCTGGGTCGAGGGGCACCTCTCAGCCCCAGCATTTT.

The gene calls are TRBV18 and TRBJ1-1; D possibly corresponds to TRBD1 (6 bases). V was cut by 1 base and J by 3 bases, with 15 bases left in between. The CDR3 has 16 amino acids. Per germline, CDR1 KGHSH and CDR2 LQKENI. The CDR3 region has the DNA TGTGCCAGCTCACCACGGCCCGGGAGGGGGGACACTGAAGCTTTCTTT. It specifies CASSPRPGRGDTEAFF.

In this sample, this clonotype turned up a few times. This sequence joins TRBV24-1 and TRBJ2-7, with a tentative D call TRBD1 (6 bases). Trimming stripped 1 base from V and 3 bases from J, with 15 bases between. Germline V gives CDR1 KGHDR, CDR2 SFDVKD. This CDR3 is 16 amino acids long. The CDR3 loop reads CATSDFNDRTNYEQYF. In DNA form, the CDR3 reads TGTGCCACCAGTGATTTTAACGACAGGACAAACTACGAGCAGTACTTC.

DNA for the CDR3: TGTGCCAGCAGCCCCTACGGGGGAGCCTACGAGCAGTACTTC. This translates into CASSPYGGAYEQYF. This chain joins TRBV7-3 and TRBJ2-7, with D possibly matching TRBD2 (6 bases). Looked up from germline, CDR1 is SGHTA and CDR2 is FQGTGA. With 5 bases removed from V and 2 bases from J, the gap between germline ends came to 13 bases. The CDR3 has 14 residues.

V gene TRBV4-2 combines with J gene TRBJ2-3; the D gene is possibly TRBD2 (5 bases). The germline gives CDR1 LGHNA, CDR2 YNFKEQ. The CDR3 length is 14 residues. Trimming took off 3 bases at V and 1 base at J, with 8 bases between the two ends. The CDR3 region has the DNA TGTGCCAGCAGCCACAAACTAGGCACAGATACGCAGTATTTT. This codes for CASSHKLGTDTQYF.

This clonotype was seen at least ten times. J is TRBJ2-3 and V is TRBV20-1; D is unresolved. Per the germline V gene, CDR1 is DFQATT and CDR2 is SNEGSKA (reference sequence). Trimming left V 5 bases short and J 6 bases short, with 9 bases between. CDR3 length equals 11 residues. DNA for the CDR3: TGCAGTGCTCCCTGGGCCGATACGCAGTATTTT. Translation gives CSAPWADTQYF.

V and J are TRBV6-5 and TRBJ1-6; no definite D call. The CDR3 has 14 residues. Germline V gene data show CDR1 as MNHEY and CDR2 as SVGAGI. V lost 5 bases and J 9 bases, leaving 14 bases between the germline ends. In DNA, the CDR3 is TGTGCCAGCAGTACAACAGTAGGCAGTTCACCCCTCCACTTT. Protein: CASSTTVGSSPLHF.

This sequence joins TRBV19 and TRBJ2-7; D is unresolved. The germline V and J ends were trimmed by 1 base and 6 bases, with 16 bases remaining between them. The CDR3 runs to 15 residues. Germline values: CDR1 LNHDA, CDR2 SQIVND (reference sequence). DNA for the CDR3: TGTGCCAGTAGTATAGGGGGATCGGCGAGAGTCGAGCAGTACTTC. Translating gives CASSIGGSARVEQYF.